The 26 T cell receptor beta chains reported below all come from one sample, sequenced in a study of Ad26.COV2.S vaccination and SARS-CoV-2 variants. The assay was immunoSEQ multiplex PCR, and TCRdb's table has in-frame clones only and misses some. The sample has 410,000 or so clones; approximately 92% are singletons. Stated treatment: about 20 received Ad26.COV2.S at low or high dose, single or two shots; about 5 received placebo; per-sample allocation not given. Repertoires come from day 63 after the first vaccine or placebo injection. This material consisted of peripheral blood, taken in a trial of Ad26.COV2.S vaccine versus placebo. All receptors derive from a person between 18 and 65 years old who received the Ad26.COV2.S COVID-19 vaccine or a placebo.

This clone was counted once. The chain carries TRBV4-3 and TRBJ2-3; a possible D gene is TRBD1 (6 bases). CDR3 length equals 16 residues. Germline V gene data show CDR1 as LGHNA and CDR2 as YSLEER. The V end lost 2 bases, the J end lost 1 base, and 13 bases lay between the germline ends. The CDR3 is CASSQYGRGGTDTQYF. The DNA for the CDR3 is TGCGCCAGCAGCCAATATGGCAGGGGAGGCACAGATACGCAGTATTTT.

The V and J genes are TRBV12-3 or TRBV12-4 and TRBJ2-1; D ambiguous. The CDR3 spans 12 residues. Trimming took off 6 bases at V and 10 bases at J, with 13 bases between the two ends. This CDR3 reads CASSRLAEEQFF. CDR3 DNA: TGTGCCAGCAGCCGACTTGCGGAAGAGCAGTTCTTC.

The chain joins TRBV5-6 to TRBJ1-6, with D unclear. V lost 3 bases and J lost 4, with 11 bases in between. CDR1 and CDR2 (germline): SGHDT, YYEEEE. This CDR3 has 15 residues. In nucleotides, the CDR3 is TGTGCCAGCAGCTCGGGAGAACTATATAATTCACCCCTCCACTTT. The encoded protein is CASSSGELYNSPLHF.

This CDR3 is CASSLRGGGELFF. In DNA form, the CDR3 reads TGCGCCAGCAGCCTTAGGGGGGGCGGAGAGCTGTTTTTT. The chain has TRBV4-3 and TRBJ2-2; the D gene is possibly TRBD2 (7 bases). V lost 4 bases to trimming and J lost 11 bases, with 14 bases between them. Germline V lookup: CDR1 LGHNA, CDR2 YSLEER. The CDR3 is 13 residues long.

CDR3 DNA sequence: TGTGCCAGCAGCTTAGACCCGGGAGGCTATGGCTACACCTTC. It is translated as CASSLDPGGYGYTF. The genes are TRBV7-2 and TRBJ1-2, with D hard to call. The CDR3 has 14 amino acids. The germline V and J ends were trimmed by 1 base and 4 bases, with 10 bases remaining between them. The germline V gene encodes CDR1 SGHTA and CDR2 FQGNSA. The full variable domain, its missing parts supplied by reference TRBV7-2 and TRBJ1-2, is GAGVSQSPSNKVTEKGKDVELRCDPISGHTALYWYRQSLGQGLEFLIYFQGNSAPDKSGLPSDRFSAERTGGSVSTLTIQRTQQEDSAVYLCASSLDPGGYGYTFGSGTRLTVV.

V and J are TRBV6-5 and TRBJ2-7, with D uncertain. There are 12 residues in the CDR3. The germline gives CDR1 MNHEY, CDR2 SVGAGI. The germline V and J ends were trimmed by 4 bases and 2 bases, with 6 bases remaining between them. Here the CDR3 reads CASSSPTYEQYF. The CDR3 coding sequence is TGTGCCAGCAGTTCCCCGACCTACGAGCAGTACTTC.

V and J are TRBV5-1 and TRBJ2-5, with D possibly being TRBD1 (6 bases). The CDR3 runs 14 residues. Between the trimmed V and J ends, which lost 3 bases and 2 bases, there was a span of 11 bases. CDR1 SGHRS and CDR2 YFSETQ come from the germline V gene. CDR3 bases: TGCGCCAGCAGCTACACGACAGGACAAGAGACCCAGTACTTC. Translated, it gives CASSYTTGQETQYF.

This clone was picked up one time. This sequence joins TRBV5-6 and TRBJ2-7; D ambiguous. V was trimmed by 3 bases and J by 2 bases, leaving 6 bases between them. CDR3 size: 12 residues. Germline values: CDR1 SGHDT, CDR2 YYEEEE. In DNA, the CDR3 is TGTGCCAGCAGCTCTAGGGCCTACGAGCAGTACTTC. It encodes CASSSRAYEQYF.

CDR3 residues: CASSKEQGIVYTEAFF. DNA of the CDR3: TGTGCCAGCAGCAAAGAACAGGGGATCGTCTACACTGAAGCTTTCTTT. This chain links TRBV21-1 with TRBJ1-1; the listed D gene, TRBD1, was not tested against the DNA. TRBV21-1 is reported as a pseudogene. The CDR3 runs to 16 residues.

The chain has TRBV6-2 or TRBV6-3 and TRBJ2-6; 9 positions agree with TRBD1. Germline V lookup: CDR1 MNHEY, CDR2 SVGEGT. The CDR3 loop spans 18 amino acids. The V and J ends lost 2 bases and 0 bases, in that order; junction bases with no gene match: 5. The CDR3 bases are TGTGCCAGCAGTTACCGGGACAGGGATTTCTCTGGGGCCAACGTCCTGACTTTC. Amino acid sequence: CASSYRDRDFSGANVLTF.

The chain's CDR3 is CASSSRGGADTQYF. The CDR3 region has the DNA TGTGCCAGCAGTTCCCGAGGAGGGGCAGATACGCAGTATTTT. The chain uses TRBV27 and TRBJ2-3; perhaps TRBD2 as D (6 bases). Germline CDR1 reads MNHEY; CDR2 reads SMNVEV (reference sequence). V lost 4 bases and J 4 bases, leaving 12 bases between the germline ends. The CDR3 sequence is 14 residues long.

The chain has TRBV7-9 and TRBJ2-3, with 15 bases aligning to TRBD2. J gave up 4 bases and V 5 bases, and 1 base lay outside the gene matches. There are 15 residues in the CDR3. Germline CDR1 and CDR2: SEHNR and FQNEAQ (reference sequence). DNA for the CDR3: TGTGCCAGCAGCCGGACTAGCGGGGGGGCAGATACGCAGTATTTT. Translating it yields CASSRTSGGADTQYF.

CDR3 DNA: TGTGCCAGCAGGCGAGCTAGGGGGTACGAAAAACTGTTTTTT. Protein product: CASRRARGYEKLFF. This chain uses TRBV6-5 with TRBJ1-4, with a possible D match to TRBD1 (6 bases). Germline assignment: CDR1 MNHEY and CDR2 SVGAGI. The CDR3 length is 14 residues. Trimming took off 6 bases at V and 8 bases at J, with 16 bases between the two ends.

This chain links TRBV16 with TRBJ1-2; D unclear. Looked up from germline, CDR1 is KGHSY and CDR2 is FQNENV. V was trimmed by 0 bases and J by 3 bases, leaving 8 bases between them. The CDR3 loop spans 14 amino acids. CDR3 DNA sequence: TGTGCCAGCAGCCAATCAGTCGGGGACTATGGCTACACCTTC. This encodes CASSQSVGDYGYTF.

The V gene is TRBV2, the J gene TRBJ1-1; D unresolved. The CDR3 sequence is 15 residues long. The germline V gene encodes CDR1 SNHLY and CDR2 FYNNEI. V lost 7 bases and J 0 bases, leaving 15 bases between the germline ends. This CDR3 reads CASNREAQVNTEAFF. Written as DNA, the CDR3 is TGTGCCAGCAATAGGGAGGCGCAGGTGAACACTGAAGCTTTCTTT.

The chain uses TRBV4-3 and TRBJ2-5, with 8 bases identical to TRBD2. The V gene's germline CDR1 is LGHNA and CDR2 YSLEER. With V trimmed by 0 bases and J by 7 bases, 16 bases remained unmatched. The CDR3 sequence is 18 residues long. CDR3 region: CASSQDTGSGDYPGTQYF. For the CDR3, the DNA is TGCGCCAGCAGCCAAGATACTGGTAGCGGGGATTATCCGGGGACCCAGTACTTC.

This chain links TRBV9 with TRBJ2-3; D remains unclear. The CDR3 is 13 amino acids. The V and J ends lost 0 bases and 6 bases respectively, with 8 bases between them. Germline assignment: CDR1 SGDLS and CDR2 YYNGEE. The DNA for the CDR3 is TGTGCCAGCAGCGTAGCTCTAGTTGATACGCAGTATTTT. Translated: CASSVALVDTQYF.

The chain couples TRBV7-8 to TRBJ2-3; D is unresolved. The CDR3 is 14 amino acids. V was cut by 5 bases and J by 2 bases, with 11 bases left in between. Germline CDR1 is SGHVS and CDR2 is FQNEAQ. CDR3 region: CASSLRGSTDTQYF. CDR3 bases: TGTGCCAGCAGCCTACGTGGGTCCACAGATACGCAGTATTTT. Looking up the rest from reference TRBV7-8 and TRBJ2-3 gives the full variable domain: GAGVSQSPRYKVAKRGQDVALRCDPISGHVSLFWYQQALGQGPEFLTYFQNEAQLDKSGLPSDRFFAERPEGSVSTLKIQRTQQEDSAVYLCASSLRGSTDTQYFGPGTRLTVL.

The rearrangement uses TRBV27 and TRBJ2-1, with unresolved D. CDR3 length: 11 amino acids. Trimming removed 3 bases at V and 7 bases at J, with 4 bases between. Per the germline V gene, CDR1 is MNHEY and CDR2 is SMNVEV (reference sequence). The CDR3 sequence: CASSFFNEQFF. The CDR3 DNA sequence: TGTGCCAGCAGTTTTTTTAATGAGCAGTTCTTC.

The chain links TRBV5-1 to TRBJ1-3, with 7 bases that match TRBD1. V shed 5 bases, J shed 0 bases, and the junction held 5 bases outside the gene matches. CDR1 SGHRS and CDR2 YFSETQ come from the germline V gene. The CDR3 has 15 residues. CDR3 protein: CASRQGQSSGNTIYF. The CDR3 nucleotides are TGCGCCAGCAGACAGGGACAGTCCTCTGGAAACACCATATATTTT. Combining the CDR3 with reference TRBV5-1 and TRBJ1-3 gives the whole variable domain KAGVTQTPRYLIKTRGQQVTLSCSPISGHRSVSWYQQTPGQGLQFLFEYFSETQRNKGNFPGRFSGRQFSNSRSEMNVSTLELGDSALYLCASRQGQSSGNTIYFGEGSWLTVV.

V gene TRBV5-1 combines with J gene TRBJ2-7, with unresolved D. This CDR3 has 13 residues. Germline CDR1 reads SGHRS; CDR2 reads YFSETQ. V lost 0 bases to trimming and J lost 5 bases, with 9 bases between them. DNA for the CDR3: TGCGCCAGCAGCTTGGAGGGCTGGGACGAGCAGTACTTC. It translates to CASSLEGWDEQYF. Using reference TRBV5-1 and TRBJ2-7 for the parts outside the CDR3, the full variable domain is KAGVTQTPRYLIKTRGQQVTLSCSPISGHRSVSWYQQTPGQGLQFLFEYFSETQRNKGNFPGRFSGRQFSNSRSEMNVSTLELGDSALYLCASSLEGWDEQYFGPGTRLTVT.

The DNA of the CDR3 is TGTGCCAGTAGTATGCGCCAGGGCTTCGCCTACGAGCAGTACTTC. It specifies CASSMRQGFAYEQYF. The chain has TRBV19 and TRBJ2-7; D possibly corresponds to TRBD1 (5 bases). Trimming removed 3 bases from V and 2 bases from J, with 14 bases in between. This CDR3 is 15 amino acids long. Germline V gene data show CDR1 as LNHDA and CDR2 as SQIVND (reference sequence).

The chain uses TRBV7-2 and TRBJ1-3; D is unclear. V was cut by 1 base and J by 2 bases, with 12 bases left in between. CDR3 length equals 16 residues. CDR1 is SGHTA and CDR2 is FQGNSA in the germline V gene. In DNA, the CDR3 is TGTGCCAGCAGCTTAGACCTAGAGGCTCCTGGAAACACCATATATTTT. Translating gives CASSLDLEAPGNTIYF. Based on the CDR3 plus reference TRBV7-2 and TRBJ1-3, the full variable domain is GAGVSQSPSNKVTEKGKDVELRCDPISGHTALYWYRQSLGQGLEFLIYFQGNSAPDKSGLPSDRFSAERTGGSVSTLTIQRTQQEDSAVYLCASSLDLEAPGNTIYFGEGSWLTVV.

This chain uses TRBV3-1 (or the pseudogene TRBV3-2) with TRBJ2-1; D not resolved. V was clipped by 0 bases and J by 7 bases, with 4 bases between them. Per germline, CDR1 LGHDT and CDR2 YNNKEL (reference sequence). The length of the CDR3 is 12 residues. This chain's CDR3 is CASSQDLNEQFF. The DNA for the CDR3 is TGTGCCAGCAGCCAAGATCTGAATGAGCAGTTCTTC.

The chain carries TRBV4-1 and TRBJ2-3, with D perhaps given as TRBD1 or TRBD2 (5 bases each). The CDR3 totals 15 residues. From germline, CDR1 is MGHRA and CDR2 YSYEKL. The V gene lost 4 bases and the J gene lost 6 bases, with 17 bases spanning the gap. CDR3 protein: CASSLRGGREDTQYF. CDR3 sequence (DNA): TGCGCCAGCAGCCTAAGAGGTGGCAGGGAGGATACGCAGTATTTT.

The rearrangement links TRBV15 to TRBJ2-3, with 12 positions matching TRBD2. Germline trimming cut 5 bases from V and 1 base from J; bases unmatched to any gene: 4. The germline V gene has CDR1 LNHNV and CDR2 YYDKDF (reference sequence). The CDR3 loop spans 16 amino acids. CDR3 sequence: CATSVRLAGGTDTQYF. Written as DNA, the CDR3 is TGTGCCACCAGCGTGCGACTAGCGGGGGGCACAGATACGCAGTATTTT.